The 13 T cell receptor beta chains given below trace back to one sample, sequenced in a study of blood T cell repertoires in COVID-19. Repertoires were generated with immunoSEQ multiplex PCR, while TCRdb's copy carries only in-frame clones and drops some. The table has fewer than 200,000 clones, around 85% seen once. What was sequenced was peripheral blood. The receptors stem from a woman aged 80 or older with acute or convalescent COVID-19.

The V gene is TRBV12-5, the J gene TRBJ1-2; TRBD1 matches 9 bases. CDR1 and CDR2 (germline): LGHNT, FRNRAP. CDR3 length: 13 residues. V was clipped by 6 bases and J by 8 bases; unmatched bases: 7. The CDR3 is CASGLQGARGYTF. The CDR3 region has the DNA TGTGCTAGTGGACTACAGGGGGCGCGGGGCTACACCTTC.

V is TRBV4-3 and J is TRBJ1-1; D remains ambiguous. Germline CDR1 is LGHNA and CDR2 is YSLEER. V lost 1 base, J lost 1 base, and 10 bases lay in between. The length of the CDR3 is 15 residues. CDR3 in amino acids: CASSQAAQANTEAFF. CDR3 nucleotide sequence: TGCGCCAGCAGCCAAGCCGCCCAGGCGAACACTGAAGCTTTCTTT.

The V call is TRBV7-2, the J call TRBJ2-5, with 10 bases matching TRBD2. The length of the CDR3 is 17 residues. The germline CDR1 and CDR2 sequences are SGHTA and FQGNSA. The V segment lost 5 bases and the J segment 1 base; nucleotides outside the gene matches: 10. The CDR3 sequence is CASSPAPSGSPQETQYF. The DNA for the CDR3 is TGTGCCAGCAGCCCCGCGCCTAGCGGGAGCCCCCAAGAGACCCAGTACTTC.

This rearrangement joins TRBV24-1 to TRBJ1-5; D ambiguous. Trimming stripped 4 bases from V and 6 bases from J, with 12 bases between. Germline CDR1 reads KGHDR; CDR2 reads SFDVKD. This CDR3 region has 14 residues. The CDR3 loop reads CATSEWEGFQPQHF. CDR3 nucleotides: TGTGCCACCAGTGAGTGGGAGGGATTTCAGCCCCAGCATTTT.

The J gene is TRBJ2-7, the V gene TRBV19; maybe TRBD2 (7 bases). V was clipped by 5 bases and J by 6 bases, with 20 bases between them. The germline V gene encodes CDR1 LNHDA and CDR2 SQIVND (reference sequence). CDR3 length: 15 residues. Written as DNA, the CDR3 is TGTGCCAGTAGTCCCACGGGGGGCCCGCGGGTCGAGCAGTACTTC. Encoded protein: CASSPTGGPRVEQYF.

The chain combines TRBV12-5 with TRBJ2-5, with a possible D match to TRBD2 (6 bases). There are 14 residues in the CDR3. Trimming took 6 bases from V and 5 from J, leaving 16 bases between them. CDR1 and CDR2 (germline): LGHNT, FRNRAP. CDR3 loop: CASGTNGGVETQYF. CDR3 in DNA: TGTGCTAGTGGAACAAACGGGGGTGTTGAGACCCAGTACTTC.

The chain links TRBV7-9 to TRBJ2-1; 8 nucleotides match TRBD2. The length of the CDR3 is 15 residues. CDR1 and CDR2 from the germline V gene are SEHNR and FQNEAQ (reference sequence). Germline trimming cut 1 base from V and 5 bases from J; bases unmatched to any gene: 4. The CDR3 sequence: CASSLGSGINNEQFF. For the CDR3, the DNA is TGTGCCAGCAGCTTAGGTAGCGGGATTAACAATGAGCAGTTCTTC.

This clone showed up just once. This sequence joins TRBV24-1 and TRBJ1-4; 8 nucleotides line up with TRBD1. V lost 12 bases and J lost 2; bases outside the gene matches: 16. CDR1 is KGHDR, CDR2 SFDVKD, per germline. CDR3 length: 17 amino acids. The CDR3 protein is CAPLKGQGARTNEKLFF. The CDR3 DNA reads TGTGCCCCACTAAAAGGGCAGGGGGCGCGTACTAATGAAAAACTGTTTTTT.

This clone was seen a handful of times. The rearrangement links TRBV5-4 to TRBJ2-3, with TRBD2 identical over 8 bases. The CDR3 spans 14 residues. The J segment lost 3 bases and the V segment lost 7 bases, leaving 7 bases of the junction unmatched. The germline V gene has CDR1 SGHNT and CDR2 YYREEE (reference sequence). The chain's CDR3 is CASRPGGGTDTQYF. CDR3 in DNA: TGTGCCAGCCGGCCGGGAGGGGGGACAGATACGCAGTATTTT.

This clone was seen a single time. The CDR3 sequence: CASSQAKRDRGPADTQYF. The CDR3 DNA sequence: TGCGCCAGCAGCCAAGCGAAAAGGGACAGGGGGCCTGCAGATACGCAGTATTTT. This sequence joins TRBV4-1 and TRBJ2-3, with 12 positions matching TRBD1. CDR1 and CDR2 from the germline V gene are MGHRA and YSYEKL. V lost 1 base to trimming and J lost 4 bases; unmatched junction nucleotides: 9. The CDR3 length is 18 residues.

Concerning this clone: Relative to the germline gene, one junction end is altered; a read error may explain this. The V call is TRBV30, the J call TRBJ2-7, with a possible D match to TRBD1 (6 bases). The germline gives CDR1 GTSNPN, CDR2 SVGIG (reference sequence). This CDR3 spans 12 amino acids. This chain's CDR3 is CAWGLTGGSVGF. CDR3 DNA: TGTGCCTGGGGTCTGACAGGAGGATCGGTGGGCTTC.

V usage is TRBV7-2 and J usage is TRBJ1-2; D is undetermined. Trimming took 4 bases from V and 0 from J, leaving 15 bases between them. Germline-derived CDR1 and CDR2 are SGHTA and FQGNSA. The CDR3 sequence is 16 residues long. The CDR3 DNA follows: TGTGCCAGCAGCTCTAACGCGGGGAGGGCTAACTATGGCTACACCTTC. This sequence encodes CASSSNAGRANYGYTF.

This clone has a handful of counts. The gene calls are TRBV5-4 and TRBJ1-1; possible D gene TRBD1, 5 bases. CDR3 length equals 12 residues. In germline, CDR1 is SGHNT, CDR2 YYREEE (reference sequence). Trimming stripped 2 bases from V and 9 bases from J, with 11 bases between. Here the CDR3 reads CASSLGETQAFF. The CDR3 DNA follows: TGTGCCAGCAGCTTAGGGGAAACCCAAGCTTTCTTT. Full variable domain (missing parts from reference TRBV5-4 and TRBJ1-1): ETGVTQSPTHLIKTRGQQVTLRCSSQSGHNTVSWYQQALGQGPQFIFQYYREEENGRGNFPPRFSGLQFPNYSSELNVNALELDDSALYLCASSLGETQAFFGQGTRLTVV.